The next 5 T cell receptor beta chains were all read from a single sample in a study of T cell changes during pregnancy in multiple sclerosis. Some clones are missing from TCRdb's copy, which holds only in-frame ones; the method was immunoSEQ multiplex PCR. Of more than 70,000 clones detected, 85% to 95% appear once; the ten largest clones hold 2% to 2.5%. The sequencing used peripheral blood, collected before pregnancy. The source is a female donor with multiple sclerosis, enrolled in a pregnancy study.

This chain uses TRBV5-8 with TRBJ2-7; 7 bases line up with TRBD2. Germline-derived CDR1 and CDR2 are SGHTS and YDEGEE. The CDR3 sequence is 14 residues long. Trimming cost V 0 bases and J 3 bases; bases outside gene matches: 3. CDR3 amino acids: CASSLAPGGYEQYF. The CDR3, as DNA: TGTGCCAGCAGCTTGGCCCCGGGGGGCTACGAGCAGTACTTC. The variable domain in full, with the rest retrieved from reference TRBV5-8 and TRBJ2-7, is EAGVTQSPTHLIKTRGQQATLRCSPISGHTSVYWYQQALGLGLQFLLWYDEGEERNRGNFPPRFSGRQFPNYSSELNVNALELEDSALYLCASSLAPGGYEQYFGPGTRLTVT.

The J gene is TRBJ1-4, the V gene TRBV18; D may be TRBD1 (5 bases). V was pared by 2 bases and J by 2 bases, with 12 bases between. The CDR3 has 16 amino acids. From germline, CDR1 is KGHSH and CDR2 LQKENI. The CDR3 sequence: CASSPSGGLTNEKLFF. CDR3 sequence (DNA): TGTGCCAGCTCACCATCGGGGGGACTGACTAATGAAAAACTGTTTTTT.

The chain uses TRBV4-1 and TRBJ2-1; D is uncertain. This CDR3 has 15 residues. Germline V gene data show CDR1 as MGHRA and CDR2 as YSYEKL. V was shortened by 0 bases and J by 0 bases, with 6 bases between the two germline ends. CDR3 DNA: TGCGCCAGCAGCCAAGATCCTAGCTCCTACAATGAGCAGTTCTTC. Translating gives CASSQDPSSYNEQFF.

The V gene is TRBV19, the J gene TRBJ2-4; D possibly corresponds to TRBD1 (5 bases). Germline V gene data show CDR1 as LNHDA and CDR2 as SQIVND (reference sequence). This CDR3 spans 18 amino acids. Between the trimmed V and J ends, which lost 4 bases and 0 bases, there was a span of 19 bases. The CDR3 DNA sequence: TGTGCCAGTAGTACAGGGTGGCGACGCATCGGAGCCAAAAACATTCAGTACTTC. Protein product: CASSTGWRRIGAKNIQYF.

V gene TRBV7-9 combines with J gene TRBJ1-2; the D gene is possibly TRBD1 (6 bases). V was cut by 2 bases and J by 7 bases, with 17 bases left in between. The CDR3 contains 15 residues. Germline lookup yields CDR1 SEHNR and CDR2 FQNEAQ (reference sequence). Written as DNA, the CDR3 is TGTGCCAGCAGCTTACTGGGACACAGGTCGGGTGGCTACACCTTC. This gives the protein CASSLLGHRSGGYTF.